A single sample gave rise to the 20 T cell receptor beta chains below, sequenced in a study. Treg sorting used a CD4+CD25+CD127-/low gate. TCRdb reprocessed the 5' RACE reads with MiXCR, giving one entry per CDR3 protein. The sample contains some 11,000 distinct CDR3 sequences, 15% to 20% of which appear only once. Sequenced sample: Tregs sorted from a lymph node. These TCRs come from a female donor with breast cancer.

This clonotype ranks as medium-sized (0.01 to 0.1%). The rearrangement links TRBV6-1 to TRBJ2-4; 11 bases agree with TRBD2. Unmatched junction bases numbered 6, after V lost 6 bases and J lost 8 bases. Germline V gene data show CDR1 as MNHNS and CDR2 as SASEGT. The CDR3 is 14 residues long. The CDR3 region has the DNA TGTGCCAGCAGGCCGACTAGCGGGGTTGACATTCAGTACTTC. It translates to CASRPTSGVDIQYF.

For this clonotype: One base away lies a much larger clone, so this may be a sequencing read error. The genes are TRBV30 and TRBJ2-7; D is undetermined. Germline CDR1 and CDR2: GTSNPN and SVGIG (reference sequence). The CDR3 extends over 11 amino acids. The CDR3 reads CAWGPSYEPYF. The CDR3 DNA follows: TGTGCCTGGGGACCCTCGTACGAGCCGTACTTC.

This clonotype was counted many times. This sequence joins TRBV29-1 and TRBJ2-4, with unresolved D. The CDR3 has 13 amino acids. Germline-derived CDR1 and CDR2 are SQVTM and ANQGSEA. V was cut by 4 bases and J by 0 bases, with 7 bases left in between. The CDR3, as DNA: TGCAGCGTTGTCCCCCTAGCCAAAAACATTCAGTACTTC. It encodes CSVVPLAKNIQYF.

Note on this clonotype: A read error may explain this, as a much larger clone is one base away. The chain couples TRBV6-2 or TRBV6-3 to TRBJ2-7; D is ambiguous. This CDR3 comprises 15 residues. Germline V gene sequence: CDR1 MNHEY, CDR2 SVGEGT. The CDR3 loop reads CASSYSKGPRYKQYF. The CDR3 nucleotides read TGTGCCAGCAGTTACTCGAAAGGACCGCGCTACAAGCAGTACTTC.

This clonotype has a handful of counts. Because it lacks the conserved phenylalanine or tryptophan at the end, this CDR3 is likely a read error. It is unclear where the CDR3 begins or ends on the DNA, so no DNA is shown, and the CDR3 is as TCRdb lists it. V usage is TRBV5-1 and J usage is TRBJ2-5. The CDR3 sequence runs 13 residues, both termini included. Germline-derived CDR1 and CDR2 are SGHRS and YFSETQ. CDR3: CASSLESSETQHY.

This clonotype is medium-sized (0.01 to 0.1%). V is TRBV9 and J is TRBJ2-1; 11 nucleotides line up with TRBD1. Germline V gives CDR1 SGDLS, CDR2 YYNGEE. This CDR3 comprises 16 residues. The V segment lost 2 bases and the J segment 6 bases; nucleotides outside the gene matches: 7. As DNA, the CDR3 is TGTGCCAGCAGCGTCACAGGACAGGGGGCCTTCAATGAGCAGTTCTTC. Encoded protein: CASSVTGQGAFNEQFF.

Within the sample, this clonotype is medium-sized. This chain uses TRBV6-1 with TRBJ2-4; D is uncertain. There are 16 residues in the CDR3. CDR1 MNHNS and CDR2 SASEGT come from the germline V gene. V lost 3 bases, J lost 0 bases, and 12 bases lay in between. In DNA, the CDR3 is TGTGCCAGCAGTGATCAAAGTGCGCTAGCCAAAAACATTCAGTACTTC. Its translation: CASSDQSALAKNIQYF.

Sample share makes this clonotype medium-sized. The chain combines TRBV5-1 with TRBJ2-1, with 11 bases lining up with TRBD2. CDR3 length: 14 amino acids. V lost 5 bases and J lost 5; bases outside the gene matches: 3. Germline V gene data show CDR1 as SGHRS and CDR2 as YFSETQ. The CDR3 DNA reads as TGCGCCAGCAGAGGGACTAGCGGTCACAATGAGCAGTTCTTC. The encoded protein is CASRGTSGHNEQFF.

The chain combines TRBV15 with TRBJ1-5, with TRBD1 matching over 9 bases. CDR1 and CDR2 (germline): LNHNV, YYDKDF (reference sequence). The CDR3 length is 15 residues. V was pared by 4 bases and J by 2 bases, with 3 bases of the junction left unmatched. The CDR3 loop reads CATSTGDRGNQPQHF. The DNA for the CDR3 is TGTGCCACCAGCACCGGGGACAGGGGCAATCAGCCCCAGCATTTT.

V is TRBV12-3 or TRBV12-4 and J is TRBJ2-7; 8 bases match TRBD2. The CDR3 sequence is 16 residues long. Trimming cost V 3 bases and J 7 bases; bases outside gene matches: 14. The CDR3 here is CASSLGWTSLQSEQYF. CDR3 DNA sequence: TGTGCCAGCAGTTTGGGATGGACTAGCCTTCAAAGTGAGCAGTACTTC.

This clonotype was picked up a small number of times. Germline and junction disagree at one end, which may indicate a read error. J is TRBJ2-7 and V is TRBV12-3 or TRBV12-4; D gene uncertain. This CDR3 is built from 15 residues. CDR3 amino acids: CASGLFRAPLGEQYF. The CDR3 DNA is TGTGCCAGCGGTTTGTTTAGAGCCCCCTTAGGGGAGCAGTACTTC.

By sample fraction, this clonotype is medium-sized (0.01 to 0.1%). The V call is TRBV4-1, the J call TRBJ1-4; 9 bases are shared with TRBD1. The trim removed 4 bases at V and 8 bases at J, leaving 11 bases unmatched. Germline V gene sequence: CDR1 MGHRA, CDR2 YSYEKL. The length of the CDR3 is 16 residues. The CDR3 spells CASSPLRRTGDEKLFF. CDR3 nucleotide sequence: TGCGCCAGCAGCCCCCTTCGAAGGACAGGGGACGAAAAACTGTTTTTT.

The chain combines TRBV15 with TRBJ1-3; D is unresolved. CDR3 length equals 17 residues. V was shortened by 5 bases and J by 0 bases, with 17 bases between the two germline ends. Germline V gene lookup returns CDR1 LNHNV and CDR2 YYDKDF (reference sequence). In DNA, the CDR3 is TGTGCCACCAGCCATATCTTAAAAGTCATCTCTGGAAACACCATATATTTT. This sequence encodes CATSHILKVISGNTIYF.

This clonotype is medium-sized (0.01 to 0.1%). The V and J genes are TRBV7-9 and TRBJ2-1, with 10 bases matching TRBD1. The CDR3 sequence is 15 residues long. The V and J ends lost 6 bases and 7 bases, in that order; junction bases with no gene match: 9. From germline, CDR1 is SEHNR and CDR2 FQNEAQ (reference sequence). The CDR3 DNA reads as TGTGCCAGCAGTCCAAGGACAGGGGGAGGGAATGAGCAGTTCTTC. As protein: CASSPRTGGGNEQFF.

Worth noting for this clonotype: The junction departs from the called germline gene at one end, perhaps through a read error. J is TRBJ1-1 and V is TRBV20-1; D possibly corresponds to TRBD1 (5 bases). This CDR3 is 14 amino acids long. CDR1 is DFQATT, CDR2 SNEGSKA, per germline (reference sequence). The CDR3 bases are TGCAGTACTAGAGTAAGCTGGGGGAAGACTGAAGCTTTCTTT. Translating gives CSTRVSWGKTEAFF.

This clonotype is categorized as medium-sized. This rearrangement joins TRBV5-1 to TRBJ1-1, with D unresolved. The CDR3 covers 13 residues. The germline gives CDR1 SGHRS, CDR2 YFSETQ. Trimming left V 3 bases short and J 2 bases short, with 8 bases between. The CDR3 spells CASSWSPNTEAFF. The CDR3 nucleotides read TGCGCCAGCAGCTGGAGTCCAAACACTGAAGCTTTCTTT.

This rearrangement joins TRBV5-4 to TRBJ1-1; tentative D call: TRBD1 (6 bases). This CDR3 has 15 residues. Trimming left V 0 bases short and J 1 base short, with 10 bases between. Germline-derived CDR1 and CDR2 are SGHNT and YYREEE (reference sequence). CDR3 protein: CASSLAWGANTEAFF. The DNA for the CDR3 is TGTGCCAGCAGCTTGGCGTGGGGGGCGAACACTGAAGCTTTCTTT.

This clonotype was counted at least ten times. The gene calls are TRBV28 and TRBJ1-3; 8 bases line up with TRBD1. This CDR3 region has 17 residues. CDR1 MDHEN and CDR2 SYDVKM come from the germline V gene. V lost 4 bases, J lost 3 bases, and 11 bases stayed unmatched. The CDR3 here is CASSSHRQGSFGNTIYF. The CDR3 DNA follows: TGTGCCAGCAGTTCCCATAGACAGGGGAGCTTTGGAAACACCATATATTTT.

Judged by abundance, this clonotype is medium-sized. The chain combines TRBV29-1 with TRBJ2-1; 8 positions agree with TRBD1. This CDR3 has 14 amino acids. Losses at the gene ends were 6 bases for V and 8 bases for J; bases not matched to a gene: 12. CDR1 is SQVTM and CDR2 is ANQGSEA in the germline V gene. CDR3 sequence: CSVVNRGTSDEQFF. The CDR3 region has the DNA TGCAGCGTCGTTAACAGGGGGACCAGTGATGAGCAGTTCTTC.

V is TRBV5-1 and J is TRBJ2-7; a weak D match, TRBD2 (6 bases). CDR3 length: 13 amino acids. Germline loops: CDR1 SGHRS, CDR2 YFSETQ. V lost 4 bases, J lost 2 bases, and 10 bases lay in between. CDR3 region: CASSAGRTYEQYF. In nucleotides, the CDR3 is TGCGCCAGCAGCGCGGGACGGACCTACGAGCAGTACTTC. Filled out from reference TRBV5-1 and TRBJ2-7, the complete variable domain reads KAGVTQTPRYLIKTRGQQVTLSCSPISGHRSVSWYQQTPGQGLQFLFEYFSETQRNKGNFPGRFSGRQFSNSRSEMNVSTLELGDSALYLCASSAGRTYEQYFGPGTRLTVT.